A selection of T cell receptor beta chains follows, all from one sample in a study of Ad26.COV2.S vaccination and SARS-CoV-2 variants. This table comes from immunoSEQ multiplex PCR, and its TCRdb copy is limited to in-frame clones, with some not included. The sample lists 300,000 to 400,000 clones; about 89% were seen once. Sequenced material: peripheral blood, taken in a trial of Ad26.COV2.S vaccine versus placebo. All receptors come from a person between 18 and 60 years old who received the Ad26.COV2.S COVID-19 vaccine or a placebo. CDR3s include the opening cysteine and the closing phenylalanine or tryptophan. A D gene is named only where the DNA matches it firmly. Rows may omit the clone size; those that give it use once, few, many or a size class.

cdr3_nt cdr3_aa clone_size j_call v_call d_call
TGTGCCAGCAGCCAAGATGAATTCTCTGGAAACACCATATATTTT CASSQDEFSGNTIYF - TRBJ1-3 TRBV4-2 -
TGTGCAAGTCGCTTAGATAGGGGGACGGGGTTTTTT CASRLDRGTGFF once TRBJ1-4 TRBV12-2 -
TGCGCCAGCAGCTTGGTTCCTAGCGGGATTCGCACAGATACGCAGTATTTT CASSLVPSGIRTDTQYF - TRBJ2-3 TRBV5-1 TRBD2
TGTGCCAGCAGTGAATGGGCGGAGCTGAATGAAAAACTGTTTTTT CASSEWAELNEKLFF - TRBJ1-4 TRBV2 -
TGTGCCAGCAGTGAAGTGCGGGGTTTTGGGGCGGGGGAGCTGTTTTTT CASSEVRGFGAGELFF many TRBJ2-2 TRBV2 -
TGTGCCAGCAGCAGGGACCCGCAACTCTACAATGAGCAGTTCTTC CASSRDPQLYNEQFF - TRBJ2-1 TRBV5-6 -
TGTGCCAGCAGCTCAGGGGTTAGCAATCAGCCCCAGCATTTT CASSSGVSNQPQHF - TRBJ1-5 TRBV5-8 -
TGTGCCAGTAGTAACGGGGGGGGCACAGATACGCAGTATTTT CASSNGGGTDTQYF - TRBJ2-3 TRBV19 TRBD2
TGTGCCTGGAGGCCAACAGGGGTCGTCGGGGAGCAGTACTTC CAWRPTGVVGEQYF - TRBJ2-7 TRBV30 TRBD1
TGTGCCAGCAGCTTAGCGAGGGACGGTGGCTACACCTTC CASSLARDGGYTF - TRBJ1-2 TRBV7-2 -
TGTGCCTGGACGCGACAGATGAACACTGAAGCTTTCTTT CAWTRQMNTEAFF - TRBJ1-1 TRBV30 -
TGTGCCAGCAGCTCCGGACATAAACAGGATACGCAGTATTTT CASSSGHKQDTQYF - TRBJ2-3 TRBV3-1/TRBV3-2 -
TGTGCCAGCAGTTTTAATCGGGAGACCCAGTACTTC CASSFNRETQYF - TRBJ2-5 TRBV12-3/TRBV12-4 -
TGTGCCAGCAGTTTATCACTGAAATTTCACGGTACGCAGTATTTT CASSLSLKFHGTQYF - TRBJ2-3 TRBV27 -
TGTGCCAGCAGTTATTTCAGAGCCACTGAAGCTTTCTTT CASSYFRATEAFF - TRBJ1-1 TRBV6-2/TRBV6-3 -
TGTGCCAGCACCCTAGCGGGAGGCCTCTACAATGAGCAGTTCTTC CASTLAGGLYNEQFF - TRBJ2-1 TRBV7-9 TRBD2
TGTGCCAGCAGTCAGGGGGGTTTCCGCGAAGCTTTCTTT CASSQGGFREAFF - TRBJ1-1 TRBV12-3/TRBV12-4 TRBD1
TGTGCCAGCAGTTACAACAGGGCAAGACTGTTTTTT CASSYNRARLFF - TRBJ1-4 TRBV6-6 -
TGTGCCAGCAGCTTAGCTAGCAGGAACTACGAGCAGTACTTC CASSLASRNYEQYF - TRBJ2-7 TRBV7-9 -
TGTGCCAGCAGCTTAGGACAGGAGGAGACCCAGTACTTC CASSLGQEETQYF - TRBJ2-5 TRBV7-2 -
TGTGCCTGGAGTGTCAGGGACAGGGGGCGTTATGAGCAGTTCTTC CAWSVRDRGRYEQFF - TRBJ2-1 TRBV30 TRBD1
TGCGCCAGCAGCTTGTTTCCCACAGGGGGCGCCCCCTACGAGCAGTACTTC CASSLFPTGGAPYEQYF once TRBJ2-7 TRBV5-1 TRBD1
TGTGCCAGTAGGGAACTAGCGGGGGGGCGGGAGACCCAGTACTTC CASRELAGGRETQYF - TRBJ2-5 TRBV19 TRBD2
TGCGCCAGCAGCCAAGGGCGAACAGCCATCGGGGAGCTGTTTTTT CASSQGRTAIGELFF - TRBJ2-2 TRBV4-1 -
TGCGCCAGCAGCTTATGGGTGTCGGGCACAGATACGCAGTATTTT CASSLWVSGTDTQYF - TRBJ2-3 TRBV5-1 -
TGCAGCGGGAGCCCCACAGATACGCAGTATTTT CSGSPTDTQYF - TRBJ2-3 TRBV29-1 -
TGTGCCATCAGTGAGTCGTCGGCAGGGGAGAATCAGCCCCAGCATTTT CAISESSAGENQPQHF - TRBJ1-5 TRBV10-3 -
TGTGCCACCAGCCTGGACAGACAAGAGACCCAGTACTTC CATSLDRQETQYF - TRBJ2-5 TRBV15 -
TGTGCCAGTCCTAGGGACAGGTCGAACACCGGGGAGCTGTTTTTT CASPRDRSNTGELFF - TRBJ2-2 TRBV7-9 TRBD1
TGTGCCAGCCTTCGGGGGGGCGGGATCTACGAGCAGTACTTC CASLRGGGIYEQYF - TRBJ2-7 TRBV28 TRBD2
TGTGCCAGTAGTCCATTACAGGGCACTTATGAAAAACTGTTTTTT CASSPLQGTYEKLFF - TRBJ1-4 TRBV19 -
TGTGCCAGCAGCGTAGAGCGGGGCACCTACGAGCAGTACTTC CASSVERGTYEQYF - TRBJ2-7 TRBV28 TRBD2
TGTGCCAGCAGCTTTCCGGAGGGGTACACTGAAGCTTTCTTT CASSFPEGYTEAFF - TRBJ1-1 TRBV11-2 -
TGTGCCAGCACCTCGGGCCTCTCCTACAATGAGCAGTTCTTC CASTSGLSYNEQFF - TRBJ2-1 TRBV2 -
TGTGCCAGCTCATCAACAGGGTTCCAAGAGACCCAGTACTTC CASSSTGFQETQYF few TRBJ2-5 TRBV18 -
TGTGCCAGCAGTTACAAGGGGGTCGATAATTCACCCCTCCACTTT CASSYKGVDNSPLHF - TRBJ1-6 TRBV6-6 -
TGTGCCAGCAGCTACGGGACTAGCGGGTACGAGCAGTACTTC CASSYGTSGYEQYF - TRBJ2-7 TRBV5-6 TRBD2
TGTGCCAGCAGTGAATTCGGGATAGAGGACTCCTACGAGCAGTACTTC CASSEFGIEDSYEQYF once TRBJ2-7 TRBV2 -
TGTGCCAGCAGCGGGGTGTGGGATCCTGGTGAGACCCAGTACTTC CASSGVWDPGETQYF - TRBJ2-5 TRBV5-6 -
TGTGCCACCCGCGGGTTTACTAGGGCTGAGCAGTTCTTC CATRGFTRAEQFF - TRBJ2-1 TRBV19 -
TGTGCCAGCAGTTTAGTGGGGCGGAGCTACGAGCAGTACTTC CASSLVGRSYEQYF - TRBJ2-7 TRBV28 -
TGTGCCAGCAGCGCCGGGCTGGGGGCCCTAAGCTCCTACGAGCAGTACTTC CASSAGLGALSSYEQYF - TRBJ2-7 TRBV5-8 -
TGCAGTGCTACTCGGACCTTAGAAGCTTTCTTT CSATRTLEAFF - TRBJ1-1 TRBV20-1 -
TGTGCCAGTAGGACCATGACCAGGGGCATGAACACTGAAGCTTTCTTT CASRTMTRGMNTEAFF - TRBJ1-1 TRBV19 -
TGTGCCAGTAGCTACCCGGGACAGAACAATGAGCAGTTCTTC CASSYPGQNNEQFF - TRBJ2-1 TRBV19 TRBD1
TGTGCCAGCAGCCGGGATTCAGGGTTGACTAACTATGGCTACACCTTC CASSRDSGLTNYGYTF - TRBJ1-2 TRBV28 -
TGTGCCAGCAGCCCGGGACTAGCGATTTCCTCCTACGAGCAGTACTTC CASSPGLAISSYEQYF - TRBJ2-7 TRBV13 TRBD2
TGTGCCAGCACCGACATATACGAGCAGTACTTC CASTDIYEQYF - TRBJ2-7 TRBV28 -
TGTGCCAGCAGTTACGGCTACAGGAGGAACACTGAAGCTTTCTTT CASSYGYRRNTEAFF once TRBJ1-1 TRBV6-5 -
TGTGCCAGCGCCCGGGCTAGCGGCGAGAATGAGCAGTTCTTC CASARASGENEQFF - TRBJ2-1 TRBV6-6 TRBD2
TGTGCCAGCAGCTCACATTTAGACACCGGGGAGCTGTTTTTT CASSSHLDTGELFF - TRBJ2-2 TRBV7-2 -
TGTGCCATGGGTACAGACTATAATTCACCCCTCCACTTT CAMGTDYNSPLHF - TRBJ1-6 TRBV10-3 -
TGTGCCTGTAAGGGACCCAGATACGAGCAGTACTTC CACKGPRYEQYF few TRBJ2-7 TRBV30 -
TGCGCCAGCAGCCAAACAGACAGGGATTACAATCAGCCCCAGCATTTT CASSQTDRDYNQPQHF once TRBJ1-5 TRBV4-1 TRBD1
TGCGCCAGCAGCCAAGAGGGCTTCCGGGACGACTATGGCTACACCTTC CASSQEGFRDDYGYTF - TRBJ1-2 TRBV4-1 -